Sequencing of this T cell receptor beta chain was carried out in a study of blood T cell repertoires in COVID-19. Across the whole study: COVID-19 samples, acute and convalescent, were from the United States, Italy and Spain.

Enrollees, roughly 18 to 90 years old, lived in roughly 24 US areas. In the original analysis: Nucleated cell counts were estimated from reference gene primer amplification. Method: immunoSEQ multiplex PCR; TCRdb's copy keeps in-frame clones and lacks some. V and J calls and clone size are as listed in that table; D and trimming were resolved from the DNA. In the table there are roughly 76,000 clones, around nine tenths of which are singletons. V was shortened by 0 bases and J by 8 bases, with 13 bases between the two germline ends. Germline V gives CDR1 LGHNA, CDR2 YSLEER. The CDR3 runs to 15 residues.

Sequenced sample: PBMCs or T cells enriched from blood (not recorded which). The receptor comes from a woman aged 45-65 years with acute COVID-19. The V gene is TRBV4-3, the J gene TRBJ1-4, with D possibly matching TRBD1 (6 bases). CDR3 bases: TGCGCCAGCAGCCAAGACACAGGGAGGGACGAAAAACTGTTTTTT. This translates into CASSQDTGRDEKLFF.